This T cell receptor (beta chain) emerged from a study of response to subunit inactivated influenza vaccine. This clonotype was observed a handful of times. TCRdb reanalysed the RT-PCR reads using MiXCR and keeps one entry per CDR3 protein. This sample carries some 800,000 distinct CDR3 sequences, around 21% of them seen once, and the ten largest clones take more than 8.5%. The V end was cut by 3 bases, the J end by 0 bases, with 12 bases between. CDR1 and CDR2 from the germline V gene are DFQATT and SNEGSKA (reference sequence). This CDR3 has 15 residues. The clonotype comes from a man in his fifties who received an inactivated influenza vaccine. The genes are TRBV20-1 and TRBJ2-1, with D perhaps TRBD2 (7 bases). Sequenced here: PBMCs from blood, sampled 5 days after vaccination. CDR3 sequence reads: CSASKGGFSYNEQFF. In nucleotides, the CDR3 is TGCAGTGCTAGCAAGGGGGGGTTCTCCTACAATGAGCAGTTCTTC.